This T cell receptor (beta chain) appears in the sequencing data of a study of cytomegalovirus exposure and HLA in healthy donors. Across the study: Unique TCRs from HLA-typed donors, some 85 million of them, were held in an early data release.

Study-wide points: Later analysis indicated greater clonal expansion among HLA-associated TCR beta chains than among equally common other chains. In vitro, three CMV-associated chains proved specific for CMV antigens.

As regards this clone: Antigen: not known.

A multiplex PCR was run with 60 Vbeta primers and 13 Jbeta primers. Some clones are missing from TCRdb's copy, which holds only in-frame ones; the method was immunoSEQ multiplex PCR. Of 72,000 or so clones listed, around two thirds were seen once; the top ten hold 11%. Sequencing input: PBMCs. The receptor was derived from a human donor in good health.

The CDR3, as DNA: TGTGCCATCAGTGAGGGGGCAGGGGGCGGTGGCTATGGCTACACCTTC. Protein sequence: CAISEGAGGGGYGYTF. The rearrangement links TRBV10-3 to TRBJ1-2; TRBD1 aligns across 8 bases. Germline assignment: CDR1 ENHRY and CDR2 SYGVKD. CDR3 length equals 16 residues. V dropped 2 bases and J dropped 4; count of bases not matched to a gene: 9.